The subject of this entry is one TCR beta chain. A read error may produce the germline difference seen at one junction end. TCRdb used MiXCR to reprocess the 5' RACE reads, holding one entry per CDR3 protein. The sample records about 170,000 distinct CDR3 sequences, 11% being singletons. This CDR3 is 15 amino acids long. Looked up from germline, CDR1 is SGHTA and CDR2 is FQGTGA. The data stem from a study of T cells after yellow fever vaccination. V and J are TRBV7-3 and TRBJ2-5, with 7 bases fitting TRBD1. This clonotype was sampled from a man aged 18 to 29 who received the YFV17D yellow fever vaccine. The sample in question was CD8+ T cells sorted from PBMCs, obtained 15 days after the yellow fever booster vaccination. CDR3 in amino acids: CVSSLRGDRLETQYF. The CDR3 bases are TGTGTCAGCAGCTTACGTGGGGACAGACTAGAGACCCAGTACTTC.